Shown below are 25 T cell receptor beta chains from a single sample sequenced in a study of metastatic and nonmetastatic thyroid tumors. Treatment of any kind had been given to no patient before thyroid surgery. TCRdb called clones again from the PCR reads with MiXCR. This sample carries about 36,000 clones, around 20% of them seen once, and the ten largest clones take around 15%. Sequenced sample: blood. The receptor set was obtained from a female donor with papillary thyroid cancer or a benign thyroid nodule (not recorded which). Some clones in this sample may be carry-over from other donors' samples.

This clone was counted many times. This clone may be a read error of a much larger clone one base away. Other DNA sequences in this specimen translate into the identical CDR3. The chain has TRBV10-3 and TRBJ1-1; D is possibly TRBD1 (6 bases). The CDR3 spans 15 residues. Germline V gene data show CDR1 as ENHRY and CDR2 as SYGVKD. The chain's CDR3 is CAISVPGTPNTEAFF. The CDR3 coding sequence is TGTGCCATCAGTGTCCCCGGGACACCGAACACCGAAGCTTTCTTT.

With respect to this clone: The junction and the germline gene differ at one end; a read error may be behind it. This chain uses TRBV14 with TRBJ1-2, with 8 positions matching TRBD1. Germline-derived CDR1 and CDR2 are SGHDN and FVKESK. The CDR3 is 15 residues long. The CDR3 nucleotides are TGTGCCAGCAGCGAAGAAGAGACAGGGGTCAATGGCTACACCTTC. Residues: CASSEEETGVNGYTF. The whole variable domain, filled in from reference TRBV14 and TRBJ1-2, reads EAGVTQFPSHSVIEKGQTVTLRCDPISGHDNLYWYRRVMGKEIKFLLHFVKESKQDESGMPNNRFLAERTGGTYSTLKVQPAELEDSGVYFCASSEEETGVNGYTFGSGTRLTVV.

Many counts were recorded for this clone. CDR3 DNA: TGTGCCAGCAGCTTAAACAGGGACTATGAAAAACTGTTTTTT. Translation: CASSLNRDYEKLFF. V and J are TRBV11-2 and TRBJ1-4; weak D call: TRBD1 (6 bases). This CDR3 contains 14 residues. Per germline, CDR1 SGHAT and CDR2 FQNNGV. Trimming left V 2 bases short and J 6 bases short, with 10 bases between.

V is TRBV20-1 and J is TRBJ2-7, with D perhaps being TRBD1 or TRBD2 (5 bases each). CDR3 length: 13 amino acids. Per germline, CDR1 DFQATT and CDR2 SNEGSKA (reference sequence). Trimming left V 6 bases short and J 3 bases short, with 15 bases between. For the CDR3, the DNA is TGCAGTGCCGCCGTTGGGGGAATCTACGAGCAGTACTTC. It yields the protein CSAAVGGIYEQYF.

Ten or more counts support this clone. This chain uses TRBV9 with TRBJ2-1, with 12 bases fitting TRBD2. Losses at the gene ends were 3 bases for V and 8 bases for J; bases not matched to a gene: 9. This CDR3 has 16 amino acids. Germline CDR1 is SGDLS and CDR2 is YYNGEE. The CDR3 here is CASSGLAGGPLDEQFF. For the CDR3, the DNA is TGTGCCAGCAGCGGCCTAGCGGGAGGGCCATTAGATGAGCAGTTCTTC.

This clone was observed many times. A much bigger clone sits one base away, suggesting this may be a read error. This sequence joins TRBV6-1 and TRBJ1-2, with D perhaps matching TRBD1 (6 bases). The CDR3 consists of 15 residues. Germline V CDR1 and CDR2: MNHNS, SASEGT. The CDR3 nucleotides read TGTGCCAGCAGCCGGGACACCTCGTTCAGCTATGGCGACACCTTC. Protein sequence: CASSRDTSFSYGDTF.

This clone has a count of ten or more. A much larger clone differs by one base, so this may be a read error. The same CDR3 can be traced to other DNA sequences in this sample. V usage is TRBV19 and J usage is TRBJ1-5, with 7 nucleotides matching TRBD1. Germline V gives CDR1 LNHDA, CDR2 SQIVND (reference sequence). The CDR3 sequence is 15 residues long. CDR3 sequence: CASSMAGQLNQPQHF. DNA of the CDR3: TGTGCCAGTAGTATGGCGGGACAGTTAAATCAGCCCCAGCACTTT.

As regards this clone: Compared with germline, one end of the junction differs, possibly owing to a read error. The V call is TRBV7-2, the J call TRBJ2-3; 8 bases match TRBD2. The germline V gene has CDR1 SGHTA and CDR2 FQGNSA. This CDR3 region has 15 residues. The CDR3 here is CASILAGPSADTQYF. The CDR3 nucleotides are TGTGCCAGCATCTTAGCGGGACCTAGCGCAGATACGCAGTATTTT.

CDR3 nucleotides: TGTGCCAGCAGTTTACACCGGGTCCCCGGAACCTGGGAGCTGTTTTTT. Residues: CASSLHRVPGTWELFF. This chain joins TRBV6-5 and TRBJ2-2; no clear D gene. Trimming removed 4 bases from V and 9 bases from J, with 21 bases in between. Germline loops: CDR1 MNHEY, CDR2 SVGAGI. This CDR3 comprises 16 residues.

In the case of this clone: A junction boundary mismatches the germline segment, possibly from a read error. The gene calls are TRBV5-1 and TRBJ2-7, with TRBD1 matching over 9 bases. The V gene's germline CDR1 is SGHRS and CDR2 YFSETQ. The CDR3 length is 14 residues. CDR3 region: CASSPGTGYLEQYF. In DNA, the CDR3 is TGCGCCAGCAGCCCGGGGACAGGGTACCTCGAGCAGTACTTT. Full variable domain (remainder filled in from reference TRBV5-1 and TRBJ2-7): KAGVTQTPRYLIKTRGQQVTLSCSPISGHRSVSWYQQTPGQGLQFLFEYFSETQRNKGNFPGRFSGRQFSNSRSEMNVSTLELGDSALYLCASSPGTGYLEQYFGPGTRLTVT.

CDR3 bases: TGCAGTGCTAGAGTGGAGGCAGGGTGGGGGCAGCCCCAGCATTTT. Protein sequence: CSARVEAGWGQPQHF. The V gene is TRBV20-1, the J gene TRBJ1-5; perhaps TRBD1 as D (5 bases). Per the germline V gene, CDR1 is DFQATT and CDR2 is SNEGSKA (reference sequence). The CDR3 sequence is 15 residues long. The germline V and J ends were trimmed by 1 base and 7 bases, with 17 bases remaining between them.

In its sample, this clone was seen once. Mismatch with germline at one junction end may stem from a read error. The gene calls are TRBV5-1 and TRBJ2-3, with D maybe TRBD1 (7 bases). Germline CDR1 and CDR2: SGHRS and YFSETQ. The CDR3 sequence is 15 residues long. The CDR3 nucleotides are TGCGCTAGCAGCCCCCGGACAGGAGGGACAGATACGCAGTGTTTT. Protein: CASSPRTGGTDTQCF.

This clone is large (0.1 to 1%) in the sample. The chain couples TRBV6-2 or TRBV6-3 to TRBJ1-3, with D unclear. Germline lookup yields CDR1 MNHEY and CDR2 SVGEGT. Trimming pared 0 bases from V and 2 bases from J, leaving 23 bases between. The CDR3 runs 20 residues. CDR3 residues: CASSYSKELSDIRPGNTIYF. In DNA form, the CDR3 reads TGTGCCAGCAGTTACTCGAAAGAGCTCTCTGACATCCGCCCTGGAAACACCATATATTTT.

The chain has TRBV10-3 and TRBJ2-7, with D uncertain. V dropped 10 bases and J dropped 3 bases, with 13 bases sitting between them. Looked up from germline, CDR1 is ENHRY and CDR2 is SYGVKD. The CDR3 extends over 12 amino acids. This chain's CDR3 is CATSLSYYEQYF. For the CDR3, the DNA is TGTGCCACCTCTCTGAGTTACTACGAGCAGTACTTC.

The V gene is TRBV5-4, the J gene TRBJ1-1; D gene unclear. This CDR3 contains 15 residues. V was trimmed by 0 bases and J by 5 bases, leaving 14 bases between them. Germline-derived CDR1 and CDR2 are SGHNT and YYREEE (reference sequence). CDR3 in DNA: TGTGCCAGCAGCTTGGACCGCTGGGCGTGGACTGAAGCTTTCTTT. Its protein is CASSLDRWAWTEAFF. The complete variable domain, with remaining parts taken from reference TRBV5-4 and TRBJ1-1, reads ETGVTQSPTHLIKTRGQQVTLRCSSQSGHNTVSWYQQALGQGPQFIFQYYREEENGRGNFPPRFSGLQFPNYSSELNVNALELDDSALYLCASSLDRWAWTEAFFGQGTRLTVV.

This clone was counted at least ten times. V gene TRBV5-4 combines with J gene TRBJ1-2; a weak D match, TRBD1 (5 bases). The germline V and J ends were trimmed by 5 bases and 6 bases, with 17 bases remaining between them. The CDR3 runs to 14 residues. CDR1 is SGHNT and CDR2 is YYREEE in the germline V gene (reference sequence). As DNA, the CDR3 is TGTGCCAGCAGGCCTGGACACAGTTTTAATGGCTACACCTTC. Its translation: CASRPGHSFNGYTF.

The sample holds a few counts of this clone. The CDR3 does not end in the conserved phenylalanine or tryptophan, so this is likely a read error. The chain couples TRBV24-1 to TRBJ2-6; D is perhaps TRBD1 (5 bases). Germline V gene sequence: CDR1 KGHDR, CDR2 SFDVKD. The CDR3 is 13 amino acids. Trimming removed 10 bases at V and 0 bases at J, with 6 bases between. CDR3 sequence reads: CATRGSGANVLTS. The CDR3 DNA reads TGTGCCACAAGGGGCTCTGGGGCCAACGTCCTGACTTCC.

The chain links TRBV5-1 to TRBJ2-2; 8 bases match TRBD1. The CDR3 has 16 residues. Trimming cost V 4 bases and J 5 bases; bases outside gene matches: 10. The V gene's germline CDR1 is SGHRS and CDR2 YFSETQ. CDR3 nucleotides: TGCGCCAGCAGCCAGGACAGGGTGTTAAGGACCGGGGAGCTGTTTTTT. As protein: CASSQDRVLRTGELFF. Based on the CDR3 plus reference TRBV5-1 and TRBJ2-2, the full variable domain is KAGVTQTPRYLIKTRGQQVTLSCSPISGHRSVSWYQQTPGQGLQFLFEYFSETQRNKGNFPGRFSGRQFSNSRSEMNVSTLELGDSALYLCASSQDRVLRTGELFFGEGSRLTVL.

The chain is built from TRBV20-1 and TRBJ2-7; 11 nucleotides match TRBD2. J lost 4 bases, V lost 2 bases, and 7 bases had no gene match. In germline, CDR1 is DFQATT, CDR2 SNEGSKA (reference sequence). CDR3 length: 15 residues. The CDR3 sequence: CSARRLAGPEYEQYF. The CDR3 nucleotides read TGCAGTGCTAGAAGACTAGCGGGGCCAGAATACGAGCAGTACTTC.

The J gene is TRBJ2-1, the V gene TRBV20-1; 8 bases agree with TRBD2. This CDR3 comprises 15 residues. In germline, CDR1 is DFQATT, CDR2 SNEGSKA (reference sequence). The trim removed 0 bases at V and 6 bases at J, leaving 7 bases unmatched. The CDR3 nucleotides read TGCAGTGCTAGAGATCCCTTGAGCGGGGGCAATGAGCAGTTCTTC. It encodes CSARDPLSGGNEQFF.

The chain is built from TRBV9 and TRBJ1-1, with D possibly matching TRBD1 (5 bases). V lost 4 bases to trimming and J lost 0 bases, with 13 bases between them. The CDR3 is 15 residues long. Germline CDR1 is SGDLS and CDR2 is YYNGEE. The CDR3 spells CASSTLDTLNTEAFF. CDR3 sequence (DNA): TGTGCCAGCAGCACCCTGGACACCCTGAACACTGAAGCTTTCTTT.

On this clone: This clone may be a read error of a much larger clone one base away. The V call is TRBV6-1, the J call TRBJ1-3; D may be TRBD1 (5 bases). The CDR3 loop spans 14 amino acids. Per the germline V gene, CDR1 is MNHNS and CDR2 is SASEGT. The CDR3 protein is CAGKRGSSGNTMYF. The CDR3 DNA sequence: TGTGCCGGCAAGCGGGGGAGCTCTGGAAACACCATGTATTTT.

A remark on this clone: This sequence may be a read error, since a much larger clone differs from it by one base. The V gene is TRBV7-2, the J gene TRBJ2-5, with no clear D. Looked up from germline, CDR1 is SGHTA and CDR2 is FQGNSA. The germline V and J ends were trimmed by 5 bases and 1 base, with 11 bases remaining between them. The CDR3 contains 14 residues. In DNA form, the CDR3 reads TGTGCCAGCAGCAAGATGGGGTGCCAAGAGACCCAGTACTTC. It codes for CASSKMGCQETQYF.

To note about this clone: A much bigger clone sits one base away, suggesting this may be a read error. Here the CDR3 omits its conserved ending phenylalanine or tryptophan, so a read error is the likely source. The chain carries TRBV20-1 and TRBJ2-7; D uncertain. Germline V gene data show CDR1 as DFQATT and CDR2 as SNEGSKA (reference sequence). CDR3 length: 13 residues. With 1 base removed from V and 0 bases from J, the gap between germline ends came to 7 bases. Written as DNA, the CDR3 is TGCAGTGCTAGAGGGAGTAACTCCTACGAGCAGTACCTC. Encoded protein: CSARGSNSYEQYL.

The chain combines TRBV20-1 with TRBJ1-2; weak D call: TRBD1 (5 bases). The germline CDR1 and CDR2 sequences are DFQATT and SNEGSKA (reference sequence). The CDR3 has 13 residues. V lost 0 bases and J lost 11, with 16 bases in between. The CDR3 coding sequence is TGCAGTGCTAGAGATACAGGAGACTATTGTTACACCTTC. Amino acid sequence: CSARDTGDYCYTF.